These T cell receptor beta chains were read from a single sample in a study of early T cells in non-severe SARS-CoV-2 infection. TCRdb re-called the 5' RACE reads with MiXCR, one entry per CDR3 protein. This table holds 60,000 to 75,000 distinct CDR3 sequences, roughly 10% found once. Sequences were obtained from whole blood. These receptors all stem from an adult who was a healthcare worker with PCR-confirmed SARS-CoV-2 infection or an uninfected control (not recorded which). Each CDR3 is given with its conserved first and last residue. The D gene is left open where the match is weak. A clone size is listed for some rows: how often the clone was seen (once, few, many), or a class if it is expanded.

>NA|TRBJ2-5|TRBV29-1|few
TGCAGCGTTGAGGGACACCACCAAGAGACCCAGTACTTC
CSVEGHHQETQYF
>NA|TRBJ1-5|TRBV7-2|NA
TGTGCCAGCAGCTTATGGCTCGTCAATCAGCCCCAGCATTTT
CASSLWLVNQPQHF
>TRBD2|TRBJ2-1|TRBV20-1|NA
TGCAGTGCTAGAGATTACCGGGGGGTAGATGAGCAGTTCTTC
CSARDYRGVDEQFF
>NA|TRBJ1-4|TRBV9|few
TGTGCCAGCAGCGTAGGACTACAGGGTGAAAAACTGTTTTTT
CASSVGLQGEKLFF
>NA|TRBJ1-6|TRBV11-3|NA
TGTGCCAGCAGCTCGAGGGGGGGTTCTAATTCACCCCTCCACTTT
CASSSRGGSNSPLHF
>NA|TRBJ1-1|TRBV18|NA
TGTGCCAGCTCACCAGGGTTCCCGAACACTGAAGCTTTCTTT
CASSPGFPNTEAFF
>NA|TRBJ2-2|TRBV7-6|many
TGTGCCAGCAGCTTAGTGGATGCCACCGGGGAGCTGTTTTTT
CASSLVDATGELFF
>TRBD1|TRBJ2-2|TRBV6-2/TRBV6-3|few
TGTGCCAGCAGGCCCAGGACAGGGGGCATCGGGGAGCTGTTTTTT
CASRPRTGGIGELFF
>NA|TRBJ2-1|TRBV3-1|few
TGTGCCAGCAGCCAACTAGGGGGTGAGCAGTTCTTC
CASSQLGGEQFF
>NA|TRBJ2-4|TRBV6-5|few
TGTGCCAGCAGGCGGACTTGGACGGACATTCAGTACTTC
CASRRTWTDIQYF
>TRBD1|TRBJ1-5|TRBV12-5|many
TGTGCTAGTGGTTTGGTATCAGGGGGTGGTCAGCCCCAGCATTTT
CASGLVSGGGQPQHF
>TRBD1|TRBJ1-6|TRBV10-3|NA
TGTGCCATCAGGGAGAGGACAGGGGGCTTTAATTCACCCCTCCACTTT
CAIRERTGGFNSPLHF
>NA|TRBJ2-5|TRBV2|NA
TGTGCCGGCAGGGACCGGGGGGAGACCCAGTACTTC
CAGRDRGETQYF
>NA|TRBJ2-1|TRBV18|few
TGTGCCAGCTCACCATTGCCGCTAAGCTCCTACAATGAGCAGTTCTTC
CASSPLPLSSYNEQFF
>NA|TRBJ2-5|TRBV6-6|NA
TGTGCCAGCAGCCGCCCCGGGCAAGAGACCCAGTACTTC
CASSRPGQETQYF
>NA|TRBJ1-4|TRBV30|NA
TGTGCTACGCAGAGGGGTGCAACTAATGAAAAACTGTTTTTT
CATQRGATNEKLFF